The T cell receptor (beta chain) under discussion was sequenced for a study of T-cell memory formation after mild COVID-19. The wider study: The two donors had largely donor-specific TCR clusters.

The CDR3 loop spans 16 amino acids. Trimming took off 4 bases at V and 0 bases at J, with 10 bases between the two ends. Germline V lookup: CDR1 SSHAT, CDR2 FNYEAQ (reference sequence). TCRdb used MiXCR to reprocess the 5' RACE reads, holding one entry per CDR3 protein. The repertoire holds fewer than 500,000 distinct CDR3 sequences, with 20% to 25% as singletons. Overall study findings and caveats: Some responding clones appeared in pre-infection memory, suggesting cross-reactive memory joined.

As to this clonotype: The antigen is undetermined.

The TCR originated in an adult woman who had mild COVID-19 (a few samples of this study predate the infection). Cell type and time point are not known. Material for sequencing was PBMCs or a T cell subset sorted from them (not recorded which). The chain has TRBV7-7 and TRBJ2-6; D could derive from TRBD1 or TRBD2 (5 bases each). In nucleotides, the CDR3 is TGTGCCAGCAGCTCCGGGGCCTTCTCTGGGGCCAACGTCCTGACTTTC. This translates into CASSSGAFSGANVLTF.